The rows below give T cell receptor beta chains drawn from one sample of a study of T cell repertoires in cytomegalovirus infection. One entry per CDR3 protein results from TCRdb running MiXCR on the reads. The sample consists of under 600,000 distinct CDR3 sequences, about 15% of them appearing once. Sequencing used CD8+ T cells from PBMCs. These TCRs come from a human donor in good health (CMV status not recorded). Some clones in this sample may be carry-over from other donors' samples. CDR3s include the opening cysteine and the closing phenylalanine or tryptophan. The D gene is left open where the match is weak. Some rows have no size entry. The others give once, few or many, or a class for an expanded clone.

CDR3aa: CASSEDESTLYEQYF; CDR3nt: TGTGCCAGCAGTGAAGATGAGTCCACTCTCTACGAGCAGTACTTC; j_gene: TRBJ2-7; d_gene: NA; v_gene: TRBV6-1; abundance: many
CDR3aa: CASSTPSRGGRRNEQFF; CDR3nt: TGTGCCAGCTCCACCCCATCCCGCGGGGGTCGGAGGAATGAGCAGTTCTTC; j_gene: TRBJ2-1; d_gene: TRBD2; v_gene: TRBV12-3/TRBV12-4; abundance: many
CDR3aa: CASSPLGAQMTGELFF; CDR3nt: TGTGCCAGCAGTCCGCTGGGGGCTCAGATGACCGGGGAGCTGTTTTTT; j_gene: TRBJ2-2; d_gene: NA; v_gene: TRBV6-6; abundance: NA
CDR3aa: CASSSPQGAIEQYF; CDR3nt: TGTGCCAGCAGCAGCCCACAGGGGGCTATCGAGCAGTACTTC; j_gene: TRBJ2-7; d_gene: TRBD1; v_gene: TRBV12-3/TRBV12-4; abundance: NA
CDR3aa: CASSIRGTYYGIEQYF; CDR3nt: TGTGCCAGCAGCATTAGGGGGACTTACTACGGGATCGAGCAGTACTTC; j_gene: TRBJ2-7; d_gene: NA; v_gene: TRBV5-4; abundance: few
CDR3aa: CSAPHPVPQQAIPQVYTF; CDR3nt: TGCAGTGCCCCTCACCCCGTCCCCCAACAGGCCATACCCCAAGTCTACACCTTC; j_gene: TRBJ1-2; d_gene: NA; v_gene: TRBV20-1; abundance: few
CDR3aa: CAISDVWGFDYGYTF; CDR3nt: TGTGCCATCAGTGATGTCTGGGGTTTTGACTATGGCTACACCTTC; j_gene: TRBJ1-2; d_gene: NA; v_gene: TRBV10-3; abundance: NA
CDR3aa: CASSLDWSGQVLSGNTIYF; CDR3nt: TGTGCCAGCAGCTTAGATTGGAGTGGGCAGGTTCTCTCTGGAAACACCATATATTTT; j_gene: TRBJ1-3; d_gene: NA; v_gene: TRBV11-2; abundance: few
CDR3aa: CSATWTQVDEQFF; CDR3nt: TGCAGTGCTACTTGGACTCAGGTCGATGAGCAGTTCTTC; j_gene: TRBJ2-1; d_gene: NA; v_gene: TRBV20-1; abundance: NA
CDR3aa: CASSLIEAGGVSNQPQHF; CDR3nt: TGTGCCAGCAGTTTAATAGAAGCAGGGGGCGTGAGCAATCAGCCCCAGCATTTT; j_gene: TRBJ1-5; d_gene: TRBD1; v_gene: TRBV28; abundance: few
CDR3aa: CASSSGLASVGQETQYF; CDR3nt: TGTGCCAGCAGCTCGGGACTAGCGTCGGTTGGCCAAGAGACCCAGTACTTC; j_gene: TRBJ2-5; d_gene: TRBD2; v_gene: TRBV7-9; abundance: many
CDR3aa: CSARPLTGTSGRPITGDTQYF; CDR3nt: TGCAGTGCTAGGCCCCTTACGGGGACTAGCGGGAGGCCAATCACTGGGGATACGCAGTATTTT; j_gene: TRBJ2-3; d_gene: TRBD2; v_gene: TRBV20-1; abundance: few
CDR3aa: CASSLRQGRAETQYF; CDR3nt: TGTGCCAGCAGCCTACGACAGGGTCGAGCAGAGACCCAGTACTTC; j_gene: TRBJ2-5; d_gene: TRBD1; v_gene: TRBV7-9; abundance: many
CDR3aa: CASSLVVGYNQETQYF; CDR3nt: TGTGCCAGCAGCTTGGTTGTGGGGTACAACCAAGAGACCCAGTACTTC; j_gene: TRBJ2-5; d_gene: NA; v_gene: TRBV5-6; abundance: many
CDR3aa: CASRPHQGAGGNQPQHF; CDR3nt: TGTGCCAGCAGACCGCACCAGGGGGCAGGGGGCAATCAGCCCCAGCATTTT; j_gene: TRBJ1-5; d_gene: TRBD1; v_gene: TRBV27; abundance: NA
CDR3aa: CASSFRGMETGELFF; CDR3nt: TGTGCCAGCAGTTTTCGCGGGATGGAGACCGGGGAGCTGTTTTTT; j_gene: TRBJ2-2; d_gene: NA; v_gene: TRBV28; abundance: few
CDR3aa: CSAPLPSKGASQHF; CDR3nt: TGCAGTGCACCACTTCCTTCGAAGGGAGCTTCTCAGCATTTT; j_gene: TRBJ1-5; d_gene: NA; v_gene: TRBV20-1; abundance: many
CDR3aa: CASSRDRGSYEQYF; CDR3nt: TGTGCCAGCAGCCGGGACAGGGGCTCCTACGAGCAGTACTTC; j_gene: TRBJ2-7; d_gene: TRBD1; v_gene: TRBV27; abundance: many
CDR3aa: CASSDSTTSGTEAFF; CDR3nt: TGTGCCAGCAGTGACTCTACTACATCCGGAACTGAAGCTTTCTTT; j_gene: TRBJ1-1; d_gene: NA; v_gene: TRBV2; abundance: NA
CDR3aa: CASSWAGGSYNEQFF; CDR3nt: TGTGCCAGTAGTTGGGCGGGGGGTAGCTACAATGAGCAGTTCTTC; j_gene: TRBJ2-1; d_gene: TRBD2; v_gene: TRBV19; abundance: few
CDR3aa: CASSLAASSTYNEQFF; CDR3nt: TGTGCCAGCAGCTTAGCGGCTAGTTCCACCTACAATGAGCAGTTCTTC; j_gene: TRBJ2-1; d_gene: NA; v_gene: TRBV11-1; abundance: many
CDR3aa: CSVHLDGSGANVLTF; CDR3nt: TGCAGCGTTCACCTCGACGGCTCTGGGGCCAACGTCCTGACTTTC; j_gene: TRBJ2-6; d_gene: NA; v_gene: TRBV29-1; abundance: NA
CDR3aa: CASSFRGGETQYF; CDR3nt: TGTGCCAGCAGCTTCAGGGGTGGGGAGACCCAGTACTTC; j_gene: TRBJ2-5; d_gene: NA; v_gene: TRBV5-4; abundance: many
CDR3aa: CASAPREDEQFF; CDR3nt: TGTGCCAGCGCGCCCAGGGAGGATGAGCAGTTCTTC; j_gene: TRBJ2-1; d_gene: NA; v_gene: TRBV7-4; abundance: NA
CDR3aa: CASSPWASGSEQYF; CDR3nt: TGTGCCAGCAGCCCCTGGGCTAGCGGGAGCGAGCAGTACTTC; j_gene: TRBJ2-7; d_gene: TRBD2; v_gene: TRBV27; abundance: many
CDR3aa: CGSSDDRGSGYEQYF; CDR3nt: TGTGGCAGCAGTGACGACAGGGGGAGCGGCTACGAGCAGTACTTC; j_gene: TRBJ2-7; d_gene: TRBD1; v_gene: TRBV6-6; abundance: NA
CDR3aa: CASGDRDETQYF; CDR3nt: TGTGCCAGCGGGGACAGGGACGAGACCCAGTACTTC; j_gene: TRBJ2-5; d_gene: TRBD1; v_gene: TRBV5-6; abundance: NA
CDR3aa: CASSFGTSNEQFF; CDR3nt: TGTGCCAGCAGTTTCGGGACTAGCAATGAGCAGTTCTTC; j_gene: TRBJ2-1; d_gene: TRBD2; v_gene: TRBV12-3/TRBV12-4; abundance: many
CDR3aa: CASKNGGNQPQHF; CDR3nt: TGTGCCAGCAAAAACGGGGGAAATCAGCCCCAGCATTTT; j_gene: TRBJ1-5; d_gene: NA; v_gene: TRBV6-6; abundance: many
CDR3aa: CASSPDRAHEQFF; CDR3nt: TGTGCCAGCAGTCCGGACAGGGCCCATGAGCAGTTCTTC; j_gene: TRBJ2-1; d_gene: TRBD1; v_gene: TRBV11-2; abundance: many
CDR3aa: CASSDPGRVNTEAFF; CDR3nt: TGTGCCAGCAGTGACCCGGGCCGCGTGAACACTGAAGCTTTCTTT; j_gene: TRBJ1-1; d_gene: NA; v_gene: TRBV27; abundance: many
CDR3aa: CASSLGDHNEQFF; CDR3nt: TGTGCCAGCAGCTTGGGAGACCACAATGAGCAGTTCTTC; j_gene: TRBJ2-1; d_gene: NA; v_gene: TRBV5-5; abundance: NA
CDR3aa: CASSLAGPGELFF; CDR3nt: TGCGCCAGCAGCTTGGCAGGGCCCGGGGAGCTGTTTTTT; j_gene: TRBJ2-2; d_gene: NA; v_gene: TRBV5-1; abundance: few
CDR3aa: CASSPGTPRQPQHF; CDR3nt: TGTGCCAGCAGCCCGGGGACTCCTCGACAGCCCCAGCATTTT; j_gene: TRBJ1-5; d_gene: NA; v_gene: TRBV7-9; abundance: many
CDR3aa: CASSVSAAPNTEAFF; CDR3nt: TGTGCCAGCAGTGTGTCCGCCGCCCCCAACACTGAAGCTTTCTTT; j_gene: TRBJ1-1; d_gene: NA; v_gene: TRBV6-4; abundance: few
CDR3aa: CASSFPETSGTYEQYF; CDR3nt: TGTGCCAGCAGTTTTCCCGAGACTAGCGGCACCTACGAGCAGTACTTC; j_gene: TRBJ2-7; d_gene: TRBD2; v_gene: TRBV6-8; abundance: many
CDR3aa: CASSSRLSYGYTF; CDR3nt: TGTGCCAGTAGCTCTCGACTCTCCTATGGCTACACCTTC; j_gene: TRBJ1-2; d_gene: NA; v_gene: TRBV19; abundance: many
CDR3aa: CASSTGTATSTDTQYF; CDR3nt: TGCGCCAGCAGCACCGGGACGGCGACTAGCACAGATACGCAGTATTTT; j_gene: TRBJ2-3; d_gene: NA; v_gene: TRBV5-1; abundance: few
CDR3aa: CASNLRVTGEDEQYF; CDR3nt: TGTGCCAGCAACCTAAGGGTGACAGGGGAGGACGAGCAGTACTTC; j_gene: TRBJ2-7; d_gene: TRBD1; v_gene: TRBV6-1; abundance: few
CDR3aa: CASSYSIYRELEAFF; CDR3nt: TGTGCCAGCAGTTACTCGATATACAGGGAGCTTGAAGCTTTCTTT; j_gene: TRBJ1-1; d_gene: NA; v_gene: TRBV6-5; abundance: NA
CDR3aa: CAISESKRATGNEKLFF; CDR3nt: TGTGCCATCAGTGAGTCGAAGAGGGCGACAGGGAATGAAAAACTGTTTTTT; j_gene: TRBJ1-4; d_gene: TRBD1; v_gene: TRBV10-3; abundance: NA
CDR3aa: CASSSRLAATYEQYF; CDR3nt: TGTGCCAGCAGTTCAAGACTAGCGGCAACCTACGAGCAGTACTTC; j_gene: TRBJ2-7; d_gene: TRBD2; v_gene: TRBV28; abundance: NA
CDR3aa: CASSLPSRGALETQYF; CDR3nt: TGTGCCAGCAGCTTACCCTCAAGGGGAGCACTAGAGACCCAGTACTTC; j_gene: TRBJ2-5; d_gene: NA; v_gene: TRBV7-9; abundance: many
CDR3aa: CAIRTSRENYNEQFF; CDR3nt: TGTGCCATCAGGACTAGCAGGGAGAACTACAATGAGCAGTTCTTC; j_gene: TRBJ2-1; d_gene: TRBD2; v_gene: TRBV10-3; abundance: many
CDR3aa: CASSIRVSEQYF; CDR3nt: TGTGCCAGCAGCATCAGGGTTTCCGAGCAGTACTTC; j_gene: TRBJ2-7; d_gene: NA; v_gene: TRBV7-2; abundance: NA
CDR3aa: CASSPYHPGTASGANVLTF; CDR3nt: TGTGCCAGCTCACCCTACCACCCCGGGACGGCCTCTGGGGCCAACGTCCTGACTTTC; j_gene: TRBJ2-6; d_gene: NA; v_gene: TRBV18; abundance: many
CDR3aa: CASSHRDTQYF; CDR3nt: TGCGCCAGCAGCCACCGAGATACGCAGTATTTT; j_gene: TRBJ2-3; d_gene: NA; v_gene: TRBV4-1; abundance: few
CDR3aa: CASSPTSASYNEQFF; CDR3nt: TGTGCCAGCAGCCCCACTAGCGCCTCCTACAATGAGCAGTTCTTC; j_gene: TRBJ2-1; d_gene: TRBD2; v_gene: TRBV11-3; abundance: NA
CDR3aa: CASSLTWTEQFF; CDR3nt: TGTGCCAGCAGTTTGACGTGGACTGAGCAGTTCTTC; j_gene: TRBJ2-1; d_gene: NA; v_gene: TRBV27; abundance: NA
CDR3aa: CASSPFYGGRAGYEQYF; CDR3nt: TGTGCCAGCAGCCCCTTCTACGGCGGCAGGGCAGGATACGAGCAGTACTTC; j_gene: TRBJ2-7; d_gene: NA; v_gene: TRBV14; abundance: NA
CDR3aa: CASSLAHRGNTIYF; CDR3nt: TGTGCCAGCAGTTTAGCGCATAGGGGGAACACCATATATTTT; j_gene: TRBJ1-3; d_gene: NA; v_gene: TRBV12-3/TRBV12-4; abundance: many
CDR3aa: CASSYSLREGYTF; CDR3nt: TGTGCCAGCAGTTATTCTCTCAGGGAGGGCTACACCTTC; j_gene: TRBJ1-2; d_gene: NA; v_gene: TRBV6-8; abundance: NA
CDR3aa: CASSQDGSFSDVGVVTEAFF; CDR3nt: TGTGCCAGCAGCCAAGATGGGTCTTTTTCGGACGTAGGGGTGGTCACTGAAGCTTTCTTT; j_gene: TRBJ1-1; d_gene: NA; v_gene: TRBV4-2; abundance: many